This paragraph covers one TCR beta chain sequence. The CDR3 consists of 15 residues. Unmatched junction bases numbered 7, after V lost 1 base and J lost 8 bases. CDR1 LNHNV and CDR2 YYDKDF come from the germline V gene (reference sequence). This sample is part of a study of control samples from healthy donors and cancer patients. The method was immunoSEQ multiplex PCR; TCRdb's version includes in-frame clones alone and lacks a portion of them. Of about 100,000 clones in the sample, approximately 86% are singletons; the top ten hold roughly 18%. The genes are TRBV15 and TRBJ1-4, with TRBD1 matching 7 bases. Sequenced sample: blood. The TCR was taken from a man aged 30 to 45 in good health. CDR3 loop: CATSRGTGGREKLFF. The CDR3 DNA reads TGTGCCACCAGCAGAGGGACAGGCGGGCGGGAAAAACTGTTTTTT. The full variable domain, its missing parts supplied by reference TRBV15 and TRBJ1-4, is DAMVIQNPRYQVTQFGKPVTLSCSQTLNHNVMYWYQQKSSQAPKLLFHYYDKDFNNEADTPDNFQSRRPNTSFCFLDIRSPGLGDTAMYLCATSRGTGGREKLFFGSGTQLSVL.